This T cell receptor beta chain was profiled in a study of identical twins (dated by TCRdb to 2016 to 2018). General notes on the study: To test whether fetal clonotypes persist, this study deep-sequenced TCR alpha and beta repertoires from monozygotic twins, from unrelated adults of various ages, and from cord blood. To rule out contamination, the twin experiments were replicated at different times with different library preparation protocols.

Every donor was a healthy Caucasian. Miltenyi CD45RO+ enrichment and human naive T-cell isolation kits were used to isolate memory (CD45RO+) and naive T cells from PBMC. The CDR3 runs 14 residues from the cysteine to the phenylalanine. Only the CDR3 part of the read is kept: 42 bases, read in frame from the first base. The germline ends are 13 bases apart after V is trimmed by 3 bases and J by 5 bases. The library was obtained by 5' RACE. Sequenced on an Illumina HiSeq 2000. A universal primer binding site was introduced by template switching, and a unique molecular identifier was present in the final cDNA, enabling accurate counting of TCR cDNA molecules. Specific primers in the conserved constant-segment region were used to synthesize first-strand cDNA for TCR alpha and beta chains. To control for contamination, each cDNA library was double barcoded with a SMART-Mk sample barcode plus Illumina barcodes. TruSeq adapter sequences, together with Illumina sample barcodes, were added in two successive PCR steps. The TCR alpha and beta cDNA libraries were sequenced on the Illumina HiSeq platform using custom primers. Turning to the authors' computational methods: Raw reads were processed with MiGEC to extract unique molecular identifiers, and MiXCR was used to determine CDR3 positions. Recombination models were inferred per individual with the repgenHMM and IGoR tools using an EM algorithm. The tcR package in R was used for shared clonotype analysis, with sharing normalized by the product of cloneset sizes. To study raw recombination without the effects of thymic and clonal selection, out-of-frame nonproductive sequences were analyzed. TCRdb trimmed public reads at Q25 via fastp, called clones via MiXCR and kept in-frame beta chains. One record per CDR3 amino acid sequence lists the most common genes and DNA. The V and J calls and clone size come from TCRdb's table, not from the authors' own analysis. This sample holds about 100,000 distinct CDR3 sequences; about 6.1% were observed only once. The ten largest clones add up to about 12% of the sample.

Summary of the overall study and its limitations: Because the same donors could not be followed over many years, conclusions were based on cross-sectional statistical analysis. Recombination models systematically underestimated out-of-frame TCR alpha sharing in monozygotic twins but agreed with sharing between unrelated individuals. Out-of-frame TCR alpha sequences shared between twins showed an excess of low generation-probability sequences compared with coincidental sharing between unrelated individuals. Invariant T cells such as MAIT and iNKT could partly confound zero-insertion analyses, although diverse VJ usage argued against such confounding for most clonotypes. Fewer insertions were carried by abundant cord blood beta clonotypes, a similar but weaker trend appeared in young adult naive repertoires, and no such trend appeared in memory repertoires. A weaker excess of twin sharing was found in beta out-of-frame sequences because the signal-to-noise ratio was lowered by fewer shared sequences.

Comment on this clonotype: Its antigen specificity is not known. No much larger clone is present one base from it, and per-base qualities are unavailable.

This sequence uses TRBV12-3 or TRBV12-4 and TRBJ1-2; a confident D gene designation cannot be given. The receptor was isolated from a woman aged 50 to 65 in good health. Sample: memory T cells sorted from blood. Taken with the paper, the label for cell subset or site translates to: CD45RO+ enriched T cells. In nucleotides, the sequence is TGTGCCAGCAGTTTTGGGCAGGTTCCTTATGGCTACACCTTC. It is translated as CASSFGQVPYGYTF.